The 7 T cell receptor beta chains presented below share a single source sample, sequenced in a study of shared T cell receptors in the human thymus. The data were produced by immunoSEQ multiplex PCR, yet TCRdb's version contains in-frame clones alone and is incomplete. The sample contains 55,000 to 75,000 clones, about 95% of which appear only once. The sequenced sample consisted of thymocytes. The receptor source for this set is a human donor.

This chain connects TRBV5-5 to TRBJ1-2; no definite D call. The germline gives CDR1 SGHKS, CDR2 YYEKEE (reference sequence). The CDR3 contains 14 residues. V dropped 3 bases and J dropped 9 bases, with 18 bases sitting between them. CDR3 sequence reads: CASSSRHRHHRYTF. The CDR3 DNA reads TGTGCCAGCAGCTCAAGACACCGTCATCATCGCTACACCTTC.

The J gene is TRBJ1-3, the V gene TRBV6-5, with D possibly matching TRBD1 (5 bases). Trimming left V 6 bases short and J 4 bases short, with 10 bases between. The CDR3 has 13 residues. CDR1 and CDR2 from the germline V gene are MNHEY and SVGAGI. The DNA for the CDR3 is TGTGCCAGCAGCTACAGGAAGGGAAACACCATATATTTT. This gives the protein CASSYRKGNTIYF.

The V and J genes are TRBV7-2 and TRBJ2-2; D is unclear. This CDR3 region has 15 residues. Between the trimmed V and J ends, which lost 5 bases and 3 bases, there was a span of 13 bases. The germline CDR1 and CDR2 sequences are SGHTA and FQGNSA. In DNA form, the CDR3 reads TGTGCCAGCAGCCCGATATCTGAGGACACCGGGGAGCTGTTTTTT. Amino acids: CASSPISEDTGELFF. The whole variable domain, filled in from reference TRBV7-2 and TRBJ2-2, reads GAGVSQSPSNKVTEKGKDVELRCDPISGHTALYWYRQSLGQGLEFLIYFQGNSAPDKSGLPSDRFSAERTGGSVSTLTIQRTQQEDSAVYLCASSPISEDTGELFFGEGSRLTVL.

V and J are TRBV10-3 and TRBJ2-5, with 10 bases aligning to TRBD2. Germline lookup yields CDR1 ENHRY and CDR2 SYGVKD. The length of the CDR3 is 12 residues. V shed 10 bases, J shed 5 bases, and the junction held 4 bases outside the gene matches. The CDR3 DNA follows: TGTGCCAAGCTAGCGGGGGTGGAGACCCAGTACTTC. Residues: CAKLAGVETQYF.

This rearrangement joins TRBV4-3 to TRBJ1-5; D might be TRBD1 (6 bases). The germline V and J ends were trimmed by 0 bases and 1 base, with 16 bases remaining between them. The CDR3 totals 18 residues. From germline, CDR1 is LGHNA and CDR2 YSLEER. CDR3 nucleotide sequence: TGCGCCAGCAGCCAAGAATTAAAACAGGGTGTAAGCAATCAGCCCCAGCATTTT. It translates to CASSQELKQGVSNQPQHF.

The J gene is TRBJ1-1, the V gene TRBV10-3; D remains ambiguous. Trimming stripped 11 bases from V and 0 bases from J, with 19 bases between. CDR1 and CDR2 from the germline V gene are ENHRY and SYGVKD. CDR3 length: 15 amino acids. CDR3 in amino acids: CASSTKGSMNTEAFF. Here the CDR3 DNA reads TGTGCCTCTTCTACCAAAGGGTCGATGAACACTGAAGCTTTCTTT.

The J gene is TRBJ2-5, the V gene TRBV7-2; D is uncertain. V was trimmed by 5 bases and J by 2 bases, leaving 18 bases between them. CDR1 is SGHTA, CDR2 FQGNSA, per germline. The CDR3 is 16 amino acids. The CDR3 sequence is CASSPLTINPQETQYF. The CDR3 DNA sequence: TGTGCCAGCAGCCCTCTCACGATAAACCCGCAAGAGACCCAGTACTTC. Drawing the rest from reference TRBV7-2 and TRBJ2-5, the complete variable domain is GAGVSQSPSNKVTEKGKDVELRCDPISGHTALYWYRQSLGQGLEFLIYFQGNSAPDKSGLPSDRFSAERTGGSVSTLTIQRTQQEDSAVYLCASSPLTINPQETQYFGPGTRLLVL.